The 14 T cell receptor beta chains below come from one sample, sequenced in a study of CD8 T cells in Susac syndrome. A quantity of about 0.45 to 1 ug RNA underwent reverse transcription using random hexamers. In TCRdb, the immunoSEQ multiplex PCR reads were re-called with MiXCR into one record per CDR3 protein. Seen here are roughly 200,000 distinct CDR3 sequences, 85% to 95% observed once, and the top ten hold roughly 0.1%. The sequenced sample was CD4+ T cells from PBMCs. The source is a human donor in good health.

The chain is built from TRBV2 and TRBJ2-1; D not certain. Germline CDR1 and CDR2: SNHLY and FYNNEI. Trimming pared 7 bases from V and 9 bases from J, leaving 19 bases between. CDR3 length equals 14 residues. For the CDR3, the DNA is TGTGCCAGCAAGATGCAGGTTTTGATGGGTGAGCAGTTCTTC. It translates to CASKMQVLMGEQFF.

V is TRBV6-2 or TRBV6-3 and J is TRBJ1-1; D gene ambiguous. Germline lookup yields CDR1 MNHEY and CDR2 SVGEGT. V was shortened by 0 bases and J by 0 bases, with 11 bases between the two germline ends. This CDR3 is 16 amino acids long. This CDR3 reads CASSYSISRLNTEAFF. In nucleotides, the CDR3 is TGTGCCAGCAGTTACTCGATTTCCAGGCTGAACACTGAAGCTTTCTTT.

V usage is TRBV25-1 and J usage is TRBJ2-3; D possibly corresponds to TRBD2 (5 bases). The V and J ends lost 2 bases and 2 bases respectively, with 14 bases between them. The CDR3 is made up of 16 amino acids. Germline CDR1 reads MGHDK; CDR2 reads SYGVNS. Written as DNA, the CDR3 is TGTGCCAGCAGTGAAATTGGGAGCGGACTCACAGATACGCAGTATTTT. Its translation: CASSEIGSGLTDTQYF. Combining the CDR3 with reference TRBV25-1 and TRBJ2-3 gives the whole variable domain EADIYQTPRYLVIGTGKKITLECSQTMGHDKMYWYQQDPGMELHLIHYSYGVNSTEKGDLSSESTVSRIRTEHFPLTLESARPSHTSQYLCASSEIGSGLTDTQYFGPGTRLTVL.

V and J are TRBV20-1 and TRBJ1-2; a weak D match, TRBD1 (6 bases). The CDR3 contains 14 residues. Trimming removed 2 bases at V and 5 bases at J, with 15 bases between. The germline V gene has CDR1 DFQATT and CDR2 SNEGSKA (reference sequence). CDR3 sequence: CSARKTGVGYGYTF. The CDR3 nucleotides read TGCAGTGCTAGAAAGACAGGTGTAGGGTATGGCTACACCTTC.

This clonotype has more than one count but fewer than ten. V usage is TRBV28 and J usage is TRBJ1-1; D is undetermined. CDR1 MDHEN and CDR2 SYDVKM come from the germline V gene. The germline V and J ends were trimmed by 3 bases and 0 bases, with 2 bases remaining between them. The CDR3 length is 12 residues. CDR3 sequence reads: CASSLVNTEAFF. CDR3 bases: TGTGCCAGCAGTTTGGTGAACACTGAAGCTTTCTTT.

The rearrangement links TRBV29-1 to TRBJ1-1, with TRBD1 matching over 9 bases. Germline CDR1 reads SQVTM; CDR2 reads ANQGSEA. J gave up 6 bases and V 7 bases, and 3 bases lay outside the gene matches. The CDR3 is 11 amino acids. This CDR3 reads CSGGTGPEAFF. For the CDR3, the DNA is TGCAGCGGAGGGACAGGGCCTGAAGCTTTCTTT.

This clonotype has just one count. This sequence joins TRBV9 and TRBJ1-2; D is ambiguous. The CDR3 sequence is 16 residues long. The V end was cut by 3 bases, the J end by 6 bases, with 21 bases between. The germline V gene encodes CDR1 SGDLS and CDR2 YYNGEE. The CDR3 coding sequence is TGTGCCAGCAGCGAGAGGCCCCTGTCCGGAGCAGATGGCTACACCTTC. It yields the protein CASSERPLSGADGYTF.

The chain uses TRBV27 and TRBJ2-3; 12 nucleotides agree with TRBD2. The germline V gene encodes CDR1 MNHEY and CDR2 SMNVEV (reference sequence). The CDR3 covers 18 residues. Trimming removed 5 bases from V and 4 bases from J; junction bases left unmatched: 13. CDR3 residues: CASSPRLAGVGGADTQYF. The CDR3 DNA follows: TGTGCCAGCAGTCCCAGACTAGCGGGAGTTGGGGGGGCAGATACGCAGTATTTT.

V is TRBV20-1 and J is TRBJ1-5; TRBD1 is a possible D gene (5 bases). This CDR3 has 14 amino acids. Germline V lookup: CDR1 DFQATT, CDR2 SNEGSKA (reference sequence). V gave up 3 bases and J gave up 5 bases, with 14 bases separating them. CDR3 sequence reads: CSARIQGGDQPQHF. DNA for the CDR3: TGCAGTGCTAGGATCCAGGGAGGCGATCAGCCCCAGCATTTT.

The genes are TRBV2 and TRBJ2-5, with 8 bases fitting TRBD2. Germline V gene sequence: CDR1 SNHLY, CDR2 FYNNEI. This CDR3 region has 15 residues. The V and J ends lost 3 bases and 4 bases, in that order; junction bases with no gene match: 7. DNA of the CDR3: TGTGCCAGCAGTGAGTTGCGGGAGGTGCCAGAGACCCAGTACTTC. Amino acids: CASSELREVPETQYF.

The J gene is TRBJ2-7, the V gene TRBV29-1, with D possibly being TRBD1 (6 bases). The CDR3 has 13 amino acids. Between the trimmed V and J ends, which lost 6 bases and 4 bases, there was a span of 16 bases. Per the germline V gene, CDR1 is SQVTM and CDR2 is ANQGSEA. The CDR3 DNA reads TGCAGCGTACAGACAGGCCCTGGTTACGAGCAGTACTTC. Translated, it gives CSVQTGPGYEQYF.

Here the CDR3 DNA reads TGTGCCAGCAGTGGACGGGGGGGAGAGAACATTCAGTACTTC. It yields the protein CASSGRGGENIQYF. The chain combines TRBV2 with TRBJ2-4, with 8 nucleotides matching TRBD2. The trim removed 4 bases at V and 7 bases at J, leaving 6 bases unmatched. The CDR3 sequence is 14 residues long. Germline V gives CDR1 SNHLY, CDR2 FYNNEI.

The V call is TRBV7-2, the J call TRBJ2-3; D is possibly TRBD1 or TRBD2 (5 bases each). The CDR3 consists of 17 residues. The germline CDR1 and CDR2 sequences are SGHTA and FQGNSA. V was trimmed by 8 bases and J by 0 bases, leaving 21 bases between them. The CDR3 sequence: CASLRGLVVASTDTQYF. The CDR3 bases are TGTGCCAGCTTGAGGGGCCTCGTCGTCGCTAGCACAGATACGCAGTATTTT.

DNA for the CDR3: TGTGCCAGCAGCGTAGATGGCGGGAGAGGAGAGACCCAGTACTTC. Protein product: CASSVDGGRGETQYF. J is TRBJ2-5 and V is TRBV9; 7 bases match TRBD2. Germline values: CDR1 SGDLS, CDR2 YYNGEE. CDR3 length: 15 amino acids. Trimming removed 0 bases from V and 4 bases from J; junction bases left unmatched: 6.